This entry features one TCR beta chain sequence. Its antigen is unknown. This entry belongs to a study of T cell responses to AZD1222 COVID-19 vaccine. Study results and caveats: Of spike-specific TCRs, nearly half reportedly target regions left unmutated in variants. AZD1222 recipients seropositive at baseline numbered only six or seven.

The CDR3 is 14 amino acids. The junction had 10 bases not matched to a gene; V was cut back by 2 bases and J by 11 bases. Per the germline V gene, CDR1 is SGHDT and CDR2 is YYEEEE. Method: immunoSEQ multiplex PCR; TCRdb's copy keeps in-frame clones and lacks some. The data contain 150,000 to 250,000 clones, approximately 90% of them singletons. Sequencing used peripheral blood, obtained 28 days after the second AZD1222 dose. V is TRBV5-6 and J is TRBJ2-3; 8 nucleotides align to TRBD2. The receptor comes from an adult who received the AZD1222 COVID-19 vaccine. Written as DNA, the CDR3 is TGTGCCAGCAGCTTTCTCCGGGAGGGCTCTGGGCAGTATTTT. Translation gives CASSFLREGSGQYF. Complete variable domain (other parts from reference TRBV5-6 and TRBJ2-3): DAGVTQSPTHLIKTRGQQVTLRCSPKSGHDTVSWYQQALGQGPQFIFQYYEEEERQRGNFPDRFSGHQFPNYSSELNVNALLLGDSALYLCASSFLREGSGQYFGPGTRLTVL.